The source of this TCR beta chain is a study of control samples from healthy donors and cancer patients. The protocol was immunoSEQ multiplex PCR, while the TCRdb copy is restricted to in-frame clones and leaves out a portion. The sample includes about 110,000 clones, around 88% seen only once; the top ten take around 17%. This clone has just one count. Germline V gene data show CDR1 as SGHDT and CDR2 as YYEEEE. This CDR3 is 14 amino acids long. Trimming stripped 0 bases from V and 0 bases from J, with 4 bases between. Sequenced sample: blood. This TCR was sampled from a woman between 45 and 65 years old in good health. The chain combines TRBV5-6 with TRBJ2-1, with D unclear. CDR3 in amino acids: CASSLGGSYNEQFF. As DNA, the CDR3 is TGTGCCAGCAGCTTGGGCGGCTCCTACAATGAGCAGTTCTTC.